The T cell receptor beta chain under discussion was sequenced for a study of cytomegalovirus exposure and HLA in healthy donors. Whole-study findings and limits: A few of the chains that were CMV-associated were confirmed in vitro to be specific for CMV antigens. According to reports, the classifier identified cytomegalovirus status with high specificity and sensitivity. The study carried out a later analysis of TCR beta sequences. It associated around 17,000 of them with specific HLA alleles at a false discovery rate of 0.05.

As regards this clone: The antigen is unknown.

The germline V gene encodes CDR1 SGHAT and CDR2 FQNNGV. This CDR3 has 15 residues. Trimming took off 5 bases at V and 2 bases at J, with 15 bases between the two ends. The PCR contained 60 Vbeta and 13 Jbeta primers. Using immunoSEQ multiplex PCR, the repertoire was profiled, and TCRdb retains in-frame clones only, with some absent. The sample carries some 140,000 clones, approximately 80% recorded once. The sequencing input was PBMCs. This chain joins TRBV11-2 and TRBJ1-1, with a weak D call TRBD1 (5 bases). The sequence derives from a man between 25 and 39 years old in good health and CMV-seropositive. CDR3 coding DNA: TGTGCCAGCAGCCCTCTGTCAGGGTTCAACACTGAAGCTTTCTTT. Its translation: CASSPLSGFNTEAFF.